This T cell receptor (beta chain) was recovered during a study of Graves' ophthalmopathy and Graves' hyperthyroidism. Broader study findings: Blood also carried most expanded thyroid clonotypes exceeding 0.001 frequency. The model flagged ophthalmopathy progression at around 70% sensitivity and 72% to 80% specificity.

This clonotype was observed at least ten times. Its specificity is unknown. The germline gives CDR1 SNHLY, CDR2 FYNNEI. V was clipped by 6 bases and J by 8 bases, with 19 bases between them. CDR3 size: 14 residues. Exclusion applied to patients with other autoimmune diseases, uncontrolled infections, pregnancy or lactation. Amplified TCR beta CDR3 regions were obtained using RNA transcripts as template. Second-round multiplex PCR came after first-round RT-PCR with HTBI primers. TCRdb processed the multiplex PCR reads anew with MiXCR; each CDR3 protein has one entry. The table shows a few hundred thousand distinct CDR3 sequences, with over 15% occurring only once.

The genes are TRBV2 and TRBJ1-2; D might be TRBD1 (6 bases). This TCR came from a young woman with stable Graves' hyperthyroidism. The specimen sequenced was peripheral blood. The CDR3 bases are TGTGCCAGCAGATGGACGGGACAAAGAGGGGGCTACACCTTC. It translates to CASRWTGQRGGYTF.